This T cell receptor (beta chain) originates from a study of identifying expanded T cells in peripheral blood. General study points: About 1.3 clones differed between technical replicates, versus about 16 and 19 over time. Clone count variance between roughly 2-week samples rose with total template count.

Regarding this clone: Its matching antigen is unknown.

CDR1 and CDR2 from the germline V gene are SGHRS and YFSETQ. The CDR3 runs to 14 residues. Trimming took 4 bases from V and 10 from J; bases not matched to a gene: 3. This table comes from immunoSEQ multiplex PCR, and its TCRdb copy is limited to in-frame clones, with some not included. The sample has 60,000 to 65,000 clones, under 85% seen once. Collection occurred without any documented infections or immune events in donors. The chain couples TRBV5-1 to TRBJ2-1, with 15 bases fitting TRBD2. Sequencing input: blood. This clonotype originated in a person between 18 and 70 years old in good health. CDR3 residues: CASSRGTSGGEQFF. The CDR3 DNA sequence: TGCGCCAGCAGCCGCGGGACTAGCGGGGGGGAGCAGTTCTTC.